This passage covers 29 T cell receptor beta chains from one sample sequenced in a study of T cell repertoires in cytomegalovirus infection. Each CDR3 protein gets one entry after TCRdb re-called the reads with MiXCR. The sample lists around 800,000 distinct CDR3 sequences; about 31% were seen once. These TCRs are of unknown antigen specificity. The input for sequencing was cultured CD8+ T cells from PBMCs, taken from culture after CMV antigen stimulation. Receptors were obtained from a human donor in good health (CMV status not recorded). Some clones in this sample may be carry-over from other donors' samples.

This clonotype has a handful of counts. V and J are TRBV6-1 and TRBJ1-1; D gene unclear. Trimming removed 0 bases at V and 6 bases at J, with 8 bases between. There are 13 residues in the CDR3. Germline-derived CDR1 and CDR2 are MNHNS and SASEGT. CDR3 sequence reads: CASSEAALPEAFF. As DNA, the CDR3 is TGTGCCAGCAGTGAAGCCGCTCTCCCTGAAGCTTTCTTT.

This clonotype was counted a few times. This rearrangement joins TRBV6-1 to TRBJ2-2; possible D gene TRBD1, 5 bases. Germline CDR1 reads MNHNS; CDR2 reads SASEGT. The CDR3 has 13 amino acids. The V and J ends lost 5 bases and 8 bases respectively, with 12 bases between them. The CDR3 nucleotides are TGTGCCAGCAGTTTACCAGGGCTAGGGGAGCTGTTTTTT. It translates to CASSLPGLGELFF.

CDR3 DNA: TGTGCCAGCAGCTCGGGGACAGGGGGCGCCCCTGAATTTCAGCCCCAGCATTTT. Protein sequence: CASSSGTGGAPEFQPQHF. The J gene is TRBJ1-5, the V gene TRBV7-2, with 12 bases lining up with TRBD1. Germline V gene lookup returns CDR1 SGHTA and CDR2 FQGNSA. The CDR3 is 18 residues long. The V and J ends lost 4 bases and 6 bases, in that order; junction bases with no gene match: 13. Looking up the rest from reference TRBV7-2 and TRBJ1-5 gives the full variable domain: GAGVSQSPSNKVTEKGKDVELRCDPISGHTALYWYRQSLGQGLEFLIYFQGNSAPDKSGLPSDRFSAERTGGSVSTLTIQRTQQEDSAVYLCASSSGTGGAPEFQPQHFGDGTRLSIL.

The rearrangement uses TRBV6-8 and TRBJ2-2; 11 nucleotides agree with TRBD2. J lost 2 bases, V lost 7 bases, and 6 bases had no gene match. Germline loops: CDR1 MNHGY, CDR2 SAAAGT. The CDR3 extends over 16 amino acids. CDR3 protein: CASNLAGGHNTGELFF. DNA for the CDR3: TGTGCCAGCAATCTAGCGGGGGGCCATAACACCGGGGAGCTGTTTTTT.

This clonotype turned up a few times. The gene calls are TRBV5-1 and TRBJ1-1; TRBD1 might be the D (5 bases). There are 14 residues in the CDR3. V lost 3 bases to trimming and J lost 3 bases, with 12 bases between them. The germline V gene encodes CDR1 SGHRS and CDR2 YFSETQ. The CDR3 protein is CASSSRTGDTEAFF. For the CDR3, the DNA is TGCGCCAGCAGCTCCCGGACGGGGGACACTGAAGCTTTCTTT.

This clonotype was detected only a few times. The genes are TRBV7-9 and TRBJ2-1; D call uncertain. From germline, CDR1 is SEHNR and CDR2 FQNEAQ (reference sequence). The CDR3 is made up of 15 amino acids. Trimming left V 5 bases short and J 7 bases short, with 18 bases between. CDR3 region: CASSGEPTTLNEQFF. The CDR3 DNA reads TGTGCCAGCAGCGGGGAACCTACCACCTTAAATGAGCAGTTCTTC. The variable domain in full, completed from reference TRBV7-9 and TRBJ2-1, reads DTGVSQNPRHKITKRGQNVTFRCDPISEHNRLYWYRQTLGQGPEFLTYFQNEAQLEKSRLLSDRFSAERPKGSFSTLEIQRTEQGDSAMYLCASSGEPTTLNEQFFGPGTRLTVL.

This clonotype has ten or more counts. The chain employs TRBV27 and TRBJ2-7; possible D gene TRBD1, 6 bases. Germline loops: CDR1 MNHEY, CDR2 SMNVEV (reference sequence). The CDR3 is 16 amino acids. V lost 6 bases and J 2 bases, leaving 20 bases between the germline ends. The CDR3 DNA follows: TGTGCCAGCAGCGCACCCCTCGAGACAGGCACCTACGAGCAGTACGTC. Encoded protein: CASSAPLETGTYEQYV.

This clonotype was seen more than once but under ten times. The rearrangement joins TRBV28 to TRBJ2-7; 8 bases agree with TRBD2. The CDR3 is 14 amino acids. The V segment lost 3 bases and the J segment 3 bases; nucleotides outside the gene matches: 4. CDR1 is MDHEN, CDR2 SYDVKM, per germline. CDR3 protein: CASSFGLAGYEQYF. The CDR3 DNA follows: TGTGCCAGCAGTTTTGGGCTAGCGGGCTACGAGCAGTACTTC.

This chain joins TRBV6-1 and TRBJ2-7, with TRBD2 as a possible D gene (6 bases). CDR3 size: 13 residues. Germline values: CDR1 MNHNS, CDR2 SASEGT. The V and J ends lost 5 bases and 5 bases respectively, with 13 bases between them. CDR3: CASSLSGLDEQYV. For the CDR3, the DNA is TGTGCCAGCAGTTTATCGGGACTTGACGAGCAGTACGTC.

The gene calls are TRBV7-9 and TRBJ2-6; D call uncertain. CDR1 is SEHNR and CDR2 is FQNEAQ in the germline V gene (reference sequence). Trimming left V 2 bases short and J 4 bases short, with 9 bases between. The CDR3 consists of 15 residues. CDR3 in amino acids: CASSLRTAGANVLTF. The CDR3, as DNA: TGTGCCAGCAGCTTAAGGACGGCAGGGGCCAACGTCCTGACTTTC. Full variable domain (outside the CDR3, taken from reference TRBV7-9 and TRBJ2-6): DTGVSQNPRHKITKRGQNVTFRCDPISEHNRLYWYRQTLGQGPEFLTYFQNEAQLEKSRLLSDRFSAERPKGSFSTLEIQRTEQGDSAMYLCASSLRTAGANVLTFGAGSRLTVL.

This clonotype was observed a handful of times. V gene TRBV6-6 combines with J gene TRBJ1-1, with 12 nucleotides matching TRBD1. The length of the CDR3 is 17 residues. J gave up 3 bases and V 5 bases, and 10 bases lay outside the gene matches. Germline-derived CDR1 and CDR2 are MNHNY and SVGAGI (reference sequence). The CDR3 loop reads CASSTLGQGASDTEAFF. The CDR3 region has the DNA TGTGCCAGCAGTACCCTGGGACAGGGGGCTTCGGACACTGAAGCTTTCTTT.

The rearrangement links TRBV20-1 to TRBJ1-2; 9 positions match TRBD1. V dropped 4 bases and J dropped 2; count of bases not matched to a gene: 5. The CDR3 runs to 14 residues. Germline CDR1 and CDR2: DFQATT and SNEGSKA (reference sequence). CDR3 loop: CSAIGQGRNYGYTF. The CDR3 bases are TGCAGTGCTATAGGACAGGGGCGAAACTATGGCTACACCTTC.

This clonotype was counted between two and nine times. CDR3 coding DNA: TGTGCCTCTGGGTGGGGAGGCGGCTACACCTTC. Translated: CASGWGGGYTF. The genes are TRBV27 and TRBJ1-2, with D hard to call. In germline, CDR1 is MNHEY, CDR2 SMNVEV (reference sequence). CDR3 length equals 11 residues. V was trimmed by 11 bases and J by 8 bases, leaving 15 bases between them.

This clonotype was recorded a few times. The genes are TRBV5-6 and TRBJ2-7; tentative D call: TRBD2 (5 bases). The CDR3 has 14 residues. CDR1 and CDR2 from the germline V gene are SGHDT and YYEEEE. Trimming took 3 bases from V and 5 from J, leaving 15 bases between them. The CDR3 protein is CASSSEGGGHEQYV. The CDR3 nucleotides read TGTGCCAGCAGCTCCGAGGGTGGAGGTCACGAGCAGTACGTC.

This clonotype has more than one count but fewer than ten. The V call is TRBV28, the J call TRBJ1-5, with 7 bases matching TRBD1. The CDR3 totals 15 residues. Germline CDR1 reads MDHEN; CDR2 reads SYDVKM. V was pared by 0 bases and J by 3 bases, with 2 bases of the junction left unmatched. The CDR3 here is CASSLWDRPNQPQHF. DNA for the CDR3: TGTGCCAGCAGTTTATGGGACAGGCCCAATCAGCCCCAGCATTTT.

The CDR3 reads CASSFREDEQFF. Here the CDR3 DNA reads TGTGCCAGCAGCTTCAGGGAAGATGAGCAGTTCTTC. The chain links TRBV7-8 to TRBJ2-1; TRBD1 might be the D (5 bases). This CDR3 has 12 amino acids. Trimming cost V 3 bases and J 8 bases, with 8 bases left between them. Germline V gene data show CDR1 as SGHVS and CDR2 as FQNEAQ.

This chain uses TRBV4-1 with TRBJ2-7; 7 nucleotides match TRBD1. Germline V gene sequence: CDR1 MGHRA, CDR2 YSYEKL. CDR3 length equals 13 residues. V dropped 2 bases and J dropped 5; count of bases not matched to a gene: 3. CDR3 in amino acids: CASSQRQGNEQYF. The CDR3 DNA is TGCGCCAGCAGCCAACGACAGGGTAACGAGCAGTACTTC.

The genes are TRBV20-1 and TRBJ1-5, with D possibly being TRBD1 (6 bases). CDR1 and CDR2 from the germline V gene are DFQATT and SNEGSKA (reference sequence). The CDR3 totals 14 residues. Trimming removed 0 bases from V and 7 bases from J, with 13 bases in between. The CDR3 region has the DNA TGCAGTGCTAGAGATAGAGGCAGGGGACAGCCCCAGCATTTT. Its translation: CSARDRGRGQPQHF.

This clonotype occurred a few times. This rearrangement joins TRBV12-3 or TRBV12-4 to TRBJ2-3, with D tentatively TRBD1 or TRBD2 (5 bases each). This CDR3 contains 13 residues. V gave up 10 bases and J gave up 0 bases, with 11 bases separating them. The CDR3 nucleotides read TGTGCCACCAGGGAGCCTAGCACAGATACGCAGTATTTT. It specifies CATREPSTDTQYF.

The chain carries TRBV12-3 or TRBV12-4 and TRBJ2-1; D might be TRBD1 or TRBD2, each matching 6 bases. V was clipped by 4 bases and J by 8 bases, with 12 bases between them. The CDR3 spans 13 residues. Here the CDR3 DNA reads TGTGCCAGCAGTTGGGGGGCGCCAGATGAGCAGTTCTTC. This translates into CASSWGAPDEQFF.

This clonotype has a handful of counts. The chain has TRBV6-2 or TRBV6-3 and TRBJ2-1; 9 nucleotides match TRBD1. The CDR3 consists of 18 residues. The J segment lost 6 bases and the V segment lost 6 bases, leaving 18 bases of the junction unmatched. Germline V gene data show CDR1 as MNHEY and CDR2 as SVGEGT. CDR3 in amino acids: CASSLFHPGQGFRNEQFF. CDR3 sequence (DNA): TGTGCCAGCAGCCTTTTCCATCCGGGACAGGGATTTCGCAATGAGCAGTTCTTC.

This clonotype has only a few counts. The chain has TRBV5-4 and TRBJ2-3; D unresolved. CDR1 and CDR2 (germline): SGHNT, YYREEE (reference sequence). This CDR3 spans 13 amino acids. V lost 0 bases, J lost 4 bases, and 6 bases lay in between. Written as DNA, the CDR3 is TGTGCCAGCAGCTTGGGGCAGTCAGATACGCAGTATTTT. Residues: CASSLGQSDTQYF.

This clonotype was observed many times. This chain connects TRBV7-2 to TRBJ2-1; D remains ambiguous. This CDR3 is 15 amino acids long. Trimming took 0 bases from V and 0 from J, leaving 6 bases between them. Germline assignment: CDR1 SGHTA and CDR2 FQGNSA. The CDR3 protein is CASSLAAGSYNEQFF. As DNA, the CDR3 is TGTGCCAGCAGCTTAGCGGCAGGCTCCTACAATGAGCAGTTCTTC.

The chain carries TRBV6-5 and TRBJ2-2; 7 positions match TRBD1. This CDR3 region has 15 residues. Losses at the gene ends were 7 bases for V and 4 bases for J; bases not matched to a gene: 9. The germline V gene encodes CDR1 MNHEY and CDR2 SVGAGI. The CDR3 DNA follows: TGTGCCAGCAACCGACAGGGTTTTGCCACCGGGGAGCTGTTTTTT. It yields the protein CASNRQGFATGELFF.

This clonotype has a count of ten or more. The chain links TRBV7-2 to TRBJ2-5; 7 bases line up with TRBD2. The junction had 9 bases not matched to a gene; V was cut back by 1 base and J by 4 bases. Per the germline V gene, CDR1 is SGHTA and CDR2 is FQGNSA. This CDR3 has 16 amino acids. The CDR3 DNA reads TGTGCCAGCAGCTTAGGGGGGACTATAGGACGAGAGACCCAGTACTTC. Amino acid sequence: CASSLGGTIGRETQYF.

This clonotype was detected many times. The CDR3 DNA reads as TGCAGCGTTGAACGGGACAGGGGCAAGGAGCAGTACTTC. This encodes CSVERDRGKEQYF. The chain joins TRBV29-1 to TRBJ2-7, with 10 positions matching TRBD1. With V trimmed by 2 bases and J by 7 bases, 5 bases remained unmatched. Germline lookup yields CDR1 SQVTM and CDR2 ANQGSEA. The length of the CDR3 is 13 residues.

This clonotype was counted many times. The chain combines TRBV7-8 with TRBJ2-7; D is ambiguous. The germline V and J ends were trimmed by 4 bases and 2 bases, with 9 bases remaining between them. The CDR3 is 13 residues long. Germline V gives CDR1 SGHVS, CDR2 FQNEAQ. CDR3 coding DNA: TGTGCCAGCAGCTCCGGAATTACCTACGAGCAGTACGTC. It translates to CASSSGITYEQYV.

This sequence joins TRBV27 and TRBJ2-1; D is perhaps TRBD2 (5 bases). Germline loops: CDR1 MNHEY, CDR2 SMNVEV (reference sequence). This CDR3 comprises 15 residues. V lost 6 bases to trimming and J lost 0 bases, with 12 bases between them. The CDR3 DNA sequence: TGTGCCAGCAGACCACTAGGAAGCTCCTACAATGAGCAGTTCTTC. This sequence encodes CASRPLGSSYNEQFF.

The DNA for the CDR3 is TGTGCCAGCAGCTCACAGGGGACCCTGAACACTGAAGCTTTCTTT. It yields the protein CASSSQGTLNTEAFF. V usage is TRBV7-6 and J usage is TRBJ1-1; 7 bases match TRBD1. This CDR3 is 15 amino acids long. Per the germline V gene, CDR1 is SGHVS and CDR2 is FNYEAQ. V lost 4 bases and J lost 0; bases outside the gene matches: 5.